This record concerns one T cell receptor (beta chain) sequence. Its matching antigen is unknown. This specimen comes from a study of T cell responses to AZD1222 COVID-19 vaccine. Study-wide points: The sample set comprised mostly white British donors with more females, and clonal diversity was possibly underestimated. The repertoires were collected only after the peak T cell response. The study identified only five to seven AZD1222 recipients as seropositive at baseline.

Trimming pared 1 base from V and 5 bases from J, leaving 11 bases between. Germline V gene data show CDR1 as SGHVS and CDR2 as FQNEAQ. This CDR3 contains 14 residues. Sequenced by immunoSEQ multiplex PCR; TCRdb stores in-frame clones only, minus some. The data contain 55,000 to 80,000 clones, roughly 84% of them singletons. Material: peripheral blood, obtained on day 0 of AZD1222 vaccination. The receptor was derived from an adult in good health. V gene TRBV7-8 combines with J gene TRBJ2-5; D is perhaps TRBD1 (6 bases). CDR3 DNA sequence: TGTGCCAGCAGCTTAGGGACAGTGAGGGAGACCCAGTACTTC. This encodes CASSLGTVRETQYF.